The rows below give T cell receptor beta chains drawn from one sample of a study of control samples from healthy donors and cancer patients. The protocol was immunoSEQ multiplex PCR, while the TCRdb copy is restricted to in-frame clones and leaves out a portion. The table shows over 200,000 clones, with approximately 80% occurring only once. Sequenced material: PBMCs. These receptors all come from a woman in her fifties or sixties with lung cancer. Both conserved end residues are part of each CDR3. Fields, in order: J gene, D gene, clone size, V gene, CDR3 protein, CDR3 DNA. A D gene is named only where the DNA matches it firmly. Size is stated for part of the rows, as once, few or many counts, or as a class when the clone is expanded.

>TRBJ1-1|-|-|TRBV12-3/TRBV12-4
CASRIAGHTEAFF
TGTGCCAGCAGGATCGCGGGGCACACTGAAGCTTTCTTT
>TRBJ2-6|-|-|TRBV21-1
CASSGRLQGSSSGANVLTF
TGTGCCAGCAGCGGCCGTCTACAGGGTTCCTCCTCTGGGGCCAACGTCCTGACTTTC
>TRBJ1-1|-|-|TRBV6-5
CASTEGGLMNTEAFF
TGTGCCAGCACCGAAGGGGGACTTATGAACACTGAAGCTTTCTTT
>TRBJ1-2|TRBD1|few|TRBV6-5
CASSSPGGGYTF
TGTGCCAGCAGTTCTCCAGGGGGTGGCTACACCTTC
>TRBJ2-5|-|-|TRBV19
CASSIVSSQETQYF
TGTGCCAGTAGTATAGTCAGTTCTCAAGAGACCCAGTACTTC
>TRBJ2-2|-|-|TRBV5-4
CVVGSDTGELFF
TGTGTTGTGGGTTCAGACACCGGGGAGCTGTTTTTT
>TRBJ1-1|-|-|TRBV2
CASSGTQNTEAFF
TGTGCCAGCAGTGGGACACAGAACACTGAAGCTTTCTTT
>TRBJ2-7|TRBD1|-|TRBV10-2
CASSESPGGGYEQYF
TGCGCCAGCAGTGAGTCTCCAGGGGGCGGCTACGAGCAGTACTTC
>TRBJ1-5|-|-|TRBV6-6
CASGFSNQPQHF
TGTGCCAGCGGGTTTAGCAATCAGCCCCAGCATTTT
>TRBJ1-6|-|-|TRBV10-3
CAGGSSYNSPLHF
TGTGCCGGGGGGAGCTCCTATAATTCACCCCTCCACTTT
>TRBJ1-1|-|-|TRBV2
CASSEGHTNTEAFF
TGTGCCAGCAGTGAAGGACACACGAACACTGAAGCTTTCTTT
>TRBJ1-3|-|-|TRBV11-2
CASSRAGEGNTIYF
TGTGCCAGCAGCCGAGCAGGGGAGGGAAACACCATATATTTT
>TRBJ2-1|-|-|TRBV11-2
CASSLIRHSGEQFF
TGTGCCAGCAGCTTAATACGGCATTCGGGGGAGCAGTTCTTC
>TRBJ1-3|-|-|TRBV5-1
CASSSGTLYSSGNTIYF
TGCGCCAGCAGTTCCGGGACACTTTACTCCTCTGGAAACACCATATATTTT
>TRBJ1-5|-|-|TRBV4-2
CASRKGWDQPQHF
TGTGCCAGCAGGAAGGGGTGGGATCAGCCCCAGCATTTT
>TRBJ2-7|-|-|TRBV27
CASSLTPYYEQYF
TGTGCCAGCAGTCTTACTCCTTACTACGAGCAGTACTTC
>TRBJ1-3|-|-|TRBV4-1
CASSQETSSGNTIYF
TGCGCCAGCAGCCAAGAAACGTCCTCTGGAAACACCATATATTTT
>TRBJ2-7|TRBD1|-|TRBV5-1
CASSYRGNEQYF
TGCGCCAGCAGCTACAGGGGGAACGAGCAGTACTTC
>TRBJ2-4|TRBD1|once|TRBV3-1/TRBV3-2
CASSQVGQLAKNIQYF
TGTGCCAGCAGCCAGGTGGGACAGCTAGCCAAAAACATTCAGTACTTC